The present T cell receptor (beta chain) was sequenced within a study of T cells after somatic rescue of genetic block. Measured with immunoSEQ multiplex PCR; TCRdb has only the in-frame clones, and not every one. The table lists 60,000 to 75,000 clones, about 90% of them singletons. This clonotype was obtained from a middle-aged man. Sequencing was performed on peripheral blood mononuclear cells (PBMCs).

CDR3: CASSSAAGAGDTGELFF. CDR3 bases: TGTGCCAGCAGTTCTGCGGCGGGGGCGGGAGACACCGGGGAGCTGTTTTTT. The V call is TRBV28, the J call TRBJ2-2, with D maybe TRBD2 (7 bases). Trimming left V 4 bases short and J 3 bases short, with 18 bases between. CDR3 length equals 17 residues. CDR1 and CDR2 from the germline V gene are MDHEN and SYDVKM.